This T cell receptor (beta chain) was retrieved from a study of Graves' ophthalmopathy and Graves' hyperthyroidism. Background on the study: Prior to any treatment, peripheral blood was collected at the time of initial diagnosis. Study-level results: Most expanded clonotypes in thyroid above 0.001 frequency also showed up in blood.

For repertoire sequencing, the TCR beta CDR3 regions were amplified from RNA transcripts. Second-round multiplex PCR came after a first-round RT-PCR that employed HTBI primers. Using its own MiXCR run on the multiplex PCR reads, TCRdb lists one record per CDR3 protein. Altogether some 380,000 distinct CDR3 sequences are present, roughly 15% being singletons, with the ten largest covering about 7.3%. Hyperthyroidism was classified as stable if no ophthalmopathy occurred within 18 months of follow-up. What supplied the PBMCs was 10 ml of fresh peripheral blood. As concerns this clonotype: Its antigen is as yet unknown.

The CDR3 runs 14 residues. CDR1 is SQVTM and CDR2 is ANQGSEA in the germline V gene. The ends lost 7 bases at V and 3 bases at J; junction bases unmatched: 10. Material: peripheral blood. V usage is TRBV29-1 and J usage is TRBJ2-7; TRBD2 aligns across 9 bases. This clonotype was obtained from a woman aged 18 to 35 with stable Graves' hyperthyroidism. The CDR3 here is CSAEGRGGIYEQYF. The CDR3 DNA follows: TGCAGCGCCGAGGGGCGGGGGGGAATCTACGAGCAGTACTTC.